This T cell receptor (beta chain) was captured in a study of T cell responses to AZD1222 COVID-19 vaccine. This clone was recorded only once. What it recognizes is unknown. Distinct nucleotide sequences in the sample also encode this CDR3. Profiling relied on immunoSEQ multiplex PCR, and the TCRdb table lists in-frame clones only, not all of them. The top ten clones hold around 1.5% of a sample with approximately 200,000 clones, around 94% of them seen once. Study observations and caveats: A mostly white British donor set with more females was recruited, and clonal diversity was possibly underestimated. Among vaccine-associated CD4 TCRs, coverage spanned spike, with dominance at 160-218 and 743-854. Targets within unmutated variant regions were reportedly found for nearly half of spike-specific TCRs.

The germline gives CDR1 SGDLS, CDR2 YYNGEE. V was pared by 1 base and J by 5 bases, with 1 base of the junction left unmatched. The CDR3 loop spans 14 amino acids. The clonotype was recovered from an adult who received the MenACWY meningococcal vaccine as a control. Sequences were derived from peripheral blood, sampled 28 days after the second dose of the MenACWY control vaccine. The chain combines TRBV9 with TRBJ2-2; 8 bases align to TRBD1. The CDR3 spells CASSVTGGTGELFF. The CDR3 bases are TGTGCCAGCAGCGTAACAGGGGGTACCGGGGAGCTGTTTTTT.